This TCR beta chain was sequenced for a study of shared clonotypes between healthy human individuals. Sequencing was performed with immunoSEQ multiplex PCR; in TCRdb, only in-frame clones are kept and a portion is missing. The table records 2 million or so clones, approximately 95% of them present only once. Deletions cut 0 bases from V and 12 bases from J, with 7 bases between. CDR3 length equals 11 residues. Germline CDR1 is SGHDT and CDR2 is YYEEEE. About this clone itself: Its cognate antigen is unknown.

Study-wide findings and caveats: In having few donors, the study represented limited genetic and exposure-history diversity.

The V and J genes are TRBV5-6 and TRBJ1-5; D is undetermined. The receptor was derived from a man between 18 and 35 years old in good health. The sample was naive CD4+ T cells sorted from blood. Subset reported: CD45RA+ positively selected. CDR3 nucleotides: TGTGCCAGCAGCTTGGTCAGTAACCAGCATTTT. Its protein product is CASSLVSNQHF.